The 14 T cell receptor beta chains below all came from one sample that was sequenced in a study of cytomegalovirus exposure and HLA in healthy donors. PCR was performed using 60 Vbeta and 13 Jbeta primers. Libraries were prepared by immunoSEQ multiplex PCR; TCRdb keeps only in-frame clonotypes and omits some of them. The sample has some 95,000 clones; about 67% are singletons. Sequenced material: PBMCs. Every receptor here comes from a young woman in good health and CMV-seropositive.

This clone was detected only once. CDR3 residues: CASSRGSYGYTF. CDR3 bases: TGTGCCAGCAGCCGTGGTAGCTATGGCTACACCTTC. This chain uses TRBV7-2 with TRBJ1-2, with D uncertain. Germline CDR1 is SGHTA and CDR2 is FQGNSA. V dropped 5 bases and J dropped 4 bases, with 8 bases sitting between them. CDR3 length equals 12 residues.

The chain has TRBV5-1 and TRBJ2-5, with D perhaps matching TRBD2 (5 bases). V shed 0 bases and J shed 5 bases, with 8 bases lying between them. CDR3 size: 13 residues. Per the germline V gene, CDR1 is SGHRS and CDR2 is YFSETQ. The CDR3 protein is CASSLGGSETQYF. CDR3 nucleotide sequence: TGCGCCAGCAGCTTGGGTGGGAGCGAGACCCAGTACTTC.

The rearrangement uses TRBV7-2 and TRBJ1-1, with unresolved D. CDR1 is SGHTA and CDR2 is FQGNSA in the germline V gene. This CDR3 has 13 amino acids. The V end was cut by 5 bases, the J end by 2 bases, with 9 bases between. The CDR3 bases are TGTGCCAGCAGCCTGCAGGATAACACTGAAGCTTTCTTT. Protein product: CASSLQDNTEAFF.

This clone was found a few times. V gene TRBV9 combines with J gene TRBJ2-2; 16 bases align to TRBD2. The CDR3 consists of 18 residues. The J segment lost 5 bases and the V segment lost 4 bases, leaving 8 bases of the junction unmatched. CDR1 SGDLS and CDR2 YYNGEE come from the germline V gene. CDR3 sequence (DNA): TGTGCCAGCAGCTTGGGACTAGCGGGAGGGCCTGGTACCGGGGAGCTGTTTTTT. It codes for CASSLGLAGGPGTGELFF.

This clone came up a few times. This chain links TRBV10-3 with TRBJ1-2; weak D call: TRBD1 (5 bases). Trimming removed 6 bases at V and 4 bases at J, with 15 bases between. CDR3 length: 14 amino acids. Germline CDR1 ENHRY, CDR2 SYGVKD. CDR3 nucleotide sequence: TGTGCCATCAGCGGACAAGGAGTTGTCTATGGCTACACCTTC. This encodes CAISGQGVVYGYTF.

This rearrangement joins TRBV28 to TRBJ2-3; maybe TRBD2 (6 bases). Germline V lookup: CDR1 MDHEN, CDR2 SYDVKM. V lost 5 bases to trimming and J lost 4 bases, with 10 bases between them. The CDR3 length is 13 residues. For the CDR3, the DNA is TGTGCCAGCAGTGAACCGGGGGCAGATACGCAGTATTTT. Protein product: CASSEPGADTQYF.

This rearrangement joins TRBV7-9 to TRBJ1-2; 9 bases match TRBD1. V was clipped by 2 bases and J by 5 bases; unmatched bases: 6. The CDR3 has 15 amino acids. In germline, CDR1 is SEHNR, CDR2 FQNEAQ (reference sequence). The CDR3 coding sequence is TGTGCCAGCAGCTTAAGCCTGGACAGGGGTTATGGCTACACCTTC. Translating gives CASSLSLDRGYGYTF.

The chain combines TRBV4-2 with TRBJ2-7; TRBD2 is a possible D gene (5 bases). Trimming took off 0 bases at V and 9 bases at J, with 12 bases between the two ends. Germline loops: CDR1 LGHNA, CDR2 YNFKEQ. The CDR3 spans 13 residues. The CDR3 here is CASSQDLVSGQYF. In nucleotides, the CDR3 is TGTGCCAGCAGCCAAGATCTGGTCAGCGGGCAGTACTTC.

J is TRBJ1-4 and V is TRBV13; D is unresolved. V shed 5 bases and J shed 6 bases, with 13 bases lying between them. CDR3 size: 14 residues. The germline V gene encodes CDR1 PRHDT and CDR2 FYEKMQ (reference sequence). The CDR3 is CASSQTYSHEKLFF. The CDR3, as DNA: TGTGCCAGCAGCCAAACCTATTCTCATGAAAAACTGTTTTTT.

The chain couples TRBV6-6 to TRBJ2-7; a weak D match, TRBD2 (5 bases). This CDR3 contains 16 residues. CDR1 MNHNY and CDR2 SVGAGI come from the germline V gene (reference sequence). V lost 7 bases and J lost 0, with 19 bases in between. CDR3 residues: CASTLREALSSYEQYF. The CDR3 DNA reads as TGTGCCAGCACCCTGAGGGAAGCGCTTAGCTCCTACGAGCAGTACTTC.

The J gene is TRBJ1-1, the V gene TRBV19, with 11 nucleotides matching TRBD1. The CDR3 is 14 residues long. V was clipped by 3 bases and J by 6 bases; unmatched bases: 3. Germline lookup yields CDR1 LNHDA and CDR2 SQIVND (reference sequence). CDR3 loop: CASSMGQGGAEAFF. CDR3 coding DNA: TGTGCCAGTAGTATGGGACAGGGGGGCGCTGAAGCTTTCTTT.

This chain links TRBV19 with TRBJ2-5; 8 bases are shared with TRBD1. TRBJ2-7 explains the end of the DNA better; the J call may be wrong. The germline V gene encodes CDR1 LNHDA and CDR2 SQIVND (reference sequence). The CDR3 runs to 14 residues. The CDR3 coding sequence is TGTGCCAGTAGAATGACAGGGGCGGCCTACGAGCAGTACTTC. This sequence encodes CASRMTGAAYEQYF.

This clone was detected only once. J is TRBJ2-7 and V is TRBV5-5; tentatively, D is TRBD2 (6 bases). Germline loops: CDR1 SGHKS, CDR2 YYEKEE (reference sequence). CDR3 length equals 13 residues. Trimming left V 1 base short and J 5 bases short, with 10 bases between. The CDR3 DNA reads TGTGCCAGCAGCTTGCGGGAGTTAAACGAGCAGTACTTC. This translates into CASSLRELNEQYF.

The chain has TRBV27 and TRBJ2-1; a possible D gene is TRBD2 (6 bases). Germline values: CDR1 MNHEY, CDR2 SMNVEV (reference sequence). V was shortened by 5 bases and J by 0 bases, with 11 bases between the two germline ends. This CDR3 has 15 amino acids. CDR3 bases: TGTGCCAGCAGTATTAGCGGTAGCTCCTACAATGAGCAGTTCTTC. This codes for CASSISGSSYNEQFF.